The 7 T cell receptor beta chains below all came from one sample that was sequenced in a study of identical twins. TCRdb reprocessed the 5' RACE reads with MiXCR, giving one entry per CDR3 protein. This table has 450,000 or so distinct CDR3 sequences, roughly 20% appearing once. The sequenced sample consisted of naive T cells sorted from blood. These receptors were collected from a middle-aged man in good health.

This clonotype was detected only a few times. The V call is TRBV6-5, the J call TRBJ2-3; 7 bases map to TRBD2. There are 14 residues in the CDR3. Germline V CDR1 and CDR2: MNHEY, SVGAGI. Germline trimming cut 0 bases from V and 9 bases from J; bases unmatched to any gene: 6. The CDR3 here is CASSYSSGRSTQYF. The CDR3 DNA reads TGTGCCAGCAGTTACTCGTCCGGGAGGAGCACGCAGTATTTT.

This rearrangement joins TRBV30 to TRBJ1-6; D gene ambiguous. Per the germline V gene, CDR1 is GTSNPN and CDR2 is SVGIG (reference sequence). V lost 5 bases, J lost 6 bases, and 14 bases lay in between. The CDR3 totals 14 residues. CDR3 in amino acids: CAWGVAGSNSPLHF. In DNA form, the CDR3 reads TGTGCCTGGGGGGTGGCAGGCTCTAATTCACCCCTCCACTTT.

About this clonotype itself: The junction does not match germline at one end; this may be a read error. J is TRBJ2-1 and V is TRBV20-1; 13 bases fit TRBD2. From germline, CDR1 is DFQATT and CDR2 SNEGSKA (reference sequence). This CDR3 contains 13 residues. Here the CDR3 DNA reads TGCAGTGCAACACGGACTAGCGGGAGCATCTCCCTCTTC. Its translation is CSATRTSGSISLF.

This clonotype was recorded at least ten times. The gene calls are TRBV25-1 and TRBJ2-7, with D possibly being TRBD1 or TRBD2 (6 bases each). The CDR3 has 15 residues. Germline CDR1 reads MGHDK; CDR2 reads SYGVNS. Trimming took 3 bases from V and 4 from J, leaving 16 bases between them. In DNA form, the CDR3 reads TGTGCCAGCAGTGAGGGGTTTCAGGGGAGGTACGAGCAGTACTTC. Its protein is CASSEGFQGRYEQYF.

This CDR3 is CASSFPPGRSGNTIYF. CDR3 in DNA: TGTGCCAGCAGTTTCCCCCCCGGGAGGTCTGGAAACACCATATATTTT. The V and J genes are TRBV12-3 or TRBV12-4 and TRBJ1-3; D gene unclear. Trimming removed 3 bases from V and 1 base from J, with 13 bases in between. This CDR3 is built from 16 residues.

The chain couples TRBV9 to TRBJ2-3; 8 bases agree with TRBD2. Trimming cost V 4 bases and J 4 bases; bases outside gene matches: 11. The CDR3 sequence is 16 residues long. The germline gives CDR1 SGDLS, CDR2 YYNGEE. CDR3 nucleotide sequence: TGTGCCAGCAGCCCCCGTAGCGGGACGGCCGCAGATACGCAGTATTTT. This translates into CASSPRSGTAADTQYF.

This clonotype was counted at least ten times. The J gene is TRBJ2-5, the V gene TRBV5-1, with unresolved D. Trimming left V 1 base short and J 2 bases short, with 12 bases between. CDR3 size: 15 residues. Germline CDR1 reads SGHRS; CDR2 reads YFSETQ. The CDR3 sequence: CASSLLGRQQETQYF. The CDR3 DNA sequence: TGCGCCAGCAGCTTGCTCGGGCGGCAGCAAGAGACCCAGTACTTC.